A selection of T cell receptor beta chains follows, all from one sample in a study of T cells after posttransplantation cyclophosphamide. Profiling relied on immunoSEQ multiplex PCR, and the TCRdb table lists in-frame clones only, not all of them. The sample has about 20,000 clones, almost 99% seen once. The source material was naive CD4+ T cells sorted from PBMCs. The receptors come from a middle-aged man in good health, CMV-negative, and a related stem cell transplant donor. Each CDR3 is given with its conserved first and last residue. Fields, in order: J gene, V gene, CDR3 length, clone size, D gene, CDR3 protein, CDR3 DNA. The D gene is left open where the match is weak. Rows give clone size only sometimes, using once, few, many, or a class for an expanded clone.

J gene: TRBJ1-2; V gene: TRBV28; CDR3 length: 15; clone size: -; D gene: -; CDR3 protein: CASSRGRVAIDGYTF; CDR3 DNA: TGTGCCAGCAGTAGGGGCAGGGTCGCCATTGATGGCTACACCTTC
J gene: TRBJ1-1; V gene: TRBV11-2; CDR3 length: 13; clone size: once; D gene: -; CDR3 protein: CASSLNRWPEAFF; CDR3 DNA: TGTGCCAGCAGCTTAAACAGGTGGCCTGAAGCTTTCTTT
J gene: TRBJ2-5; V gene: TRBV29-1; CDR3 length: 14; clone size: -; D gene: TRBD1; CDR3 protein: CSVEGTGGQETQYF; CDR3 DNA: TGCAGCGTTGAAGGAACAGGGGGACAAGAGACCCAGTACTTC
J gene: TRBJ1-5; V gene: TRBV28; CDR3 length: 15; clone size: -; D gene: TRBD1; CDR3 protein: CASSFPDRDNQPQHF; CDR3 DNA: TGTGCCAGCAGTTTCCCGGACAGGGACAATCAGCCCCAGCATTTT
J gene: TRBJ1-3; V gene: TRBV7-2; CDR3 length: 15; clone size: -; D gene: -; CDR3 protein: CASSPDTFSGNTIYF; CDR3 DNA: TGTGCCAGCAGCCCGGACACCTTCTCTGGAAACACCATATATTTT
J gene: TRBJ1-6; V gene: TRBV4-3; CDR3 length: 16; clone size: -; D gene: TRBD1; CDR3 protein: CASSQDTGGRNSPLHF; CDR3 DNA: TGCGCCAGCAGCCAAGACACAGGGGGCAGAAATTCACCCCTCCACTTT
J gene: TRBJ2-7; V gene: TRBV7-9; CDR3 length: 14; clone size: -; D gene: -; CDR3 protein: CASSWSGAGYEQYF; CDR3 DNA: TGTGCCAGCAGTTGGAGCGGCGCCGGCTACGAGCAGTACTTC
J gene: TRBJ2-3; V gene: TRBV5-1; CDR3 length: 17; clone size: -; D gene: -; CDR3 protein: CASSLWHRGSSTDTQYF; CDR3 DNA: TGCGCCAGCAGCTTGTGGCATCGCGGGTCTAGCACAGATACGCAGTATTTT
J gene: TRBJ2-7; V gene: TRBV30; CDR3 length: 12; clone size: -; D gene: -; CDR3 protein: CAWSVFPSEQYF; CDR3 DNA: TGTGCCTGGAGTGTTTTCCCCAGCGAGCAGTACTTC
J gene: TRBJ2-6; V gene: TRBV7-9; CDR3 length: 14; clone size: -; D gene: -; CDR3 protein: CASNKPPGANVLTF; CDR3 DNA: TGTGCCAGCAACAAACCCCCTGGGGCCAACGTCCTGACTTTC
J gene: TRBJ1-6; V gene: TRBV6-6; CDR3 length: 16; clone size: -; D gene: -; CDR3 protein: CASSYTGSSYNSPLHF; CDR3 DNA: TGTGCCAGCAGTTATACAGGGAGCTCCTATAATTCCCCCCTCCACTTT
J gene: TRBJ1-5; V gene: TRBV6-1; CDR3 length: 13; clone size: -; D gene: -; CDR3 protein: CASSRGYPQPQHF; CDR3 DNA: TGTGCCAGCAGCCGGGGTTACCCTCAGCCCCAGCATTTT
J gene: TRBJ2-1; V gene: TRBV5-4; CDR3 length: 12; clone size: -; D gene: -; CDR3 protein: CASSAGQIEQFF; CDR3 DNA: TGTGCCAGCAGCGCGGGACAGATTGAGCAGTTCTTC
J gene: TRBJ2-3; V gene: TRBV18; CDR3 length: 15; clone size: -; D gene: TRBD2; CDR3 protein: CASSTLAGGTDTQYF; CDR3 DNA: TGTGCCAGCTCAACCCTAGCGGGAGGAACCGATACGCAGTATTTT
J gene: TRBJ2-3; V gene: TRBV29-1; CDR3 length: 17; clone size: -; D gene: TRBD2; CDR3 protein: CSVERIGRESFTDTQYF; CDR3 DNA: TGCAGCGTTGAAAGGATTGGGCGGGAGTCTTTCACAGATACGCAGTATTTT
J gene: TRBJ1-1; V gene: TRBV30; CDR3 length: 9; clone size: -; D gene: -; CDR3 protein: CAGWEGAFF; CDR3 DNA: TGTGCCGGATGGGAGGGAGCTTTCTTT
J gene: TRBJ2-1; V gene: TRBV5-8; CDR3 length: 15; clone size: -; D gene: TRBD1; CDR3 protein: CASSLGQGGYNEQFF; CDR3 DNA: TGTGCCAGCAGCTTGGGACAGGGGGGGTACAATGAGCAGTTCTTC
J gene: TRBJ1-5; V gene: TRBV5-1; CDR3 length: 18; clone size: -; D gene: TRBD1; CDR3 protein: CASSVSGQGSGSNQPQHF; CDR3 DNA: TGCGCCAGCAGCGTGTCGGGACAGGGGAGTGGAAGCAATCAGCCCCAGCATTTT
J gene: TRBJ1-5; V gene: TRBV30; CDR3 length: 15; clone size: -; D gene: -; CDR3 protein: CACRVKASGNQPQHF; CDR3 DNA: TGTGCCTGTAGGGTAAAAGCCTCGGGGAATCAGCCCCAGCATTTT
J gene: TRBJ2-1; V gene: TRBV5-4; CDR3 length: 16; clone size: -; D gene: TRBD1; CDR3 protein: CASSSMTGGPYNEQFF; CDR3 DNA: TGTGCCAGCAGCTCGATGACAGGGGGCCCTTACAATGAGCAGTTCTTC
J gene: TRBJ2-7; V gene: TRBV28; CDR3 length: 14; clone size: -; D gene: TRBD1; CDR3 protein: CASSLTGGDYEQYF; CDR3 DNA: TGTGCCAGCAGTTTAACAGGGGGAGACTACGAGCAGTACTTC
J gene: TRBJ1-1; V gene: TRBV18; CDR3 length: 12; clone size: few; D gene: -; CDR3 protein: CASSPPLVEAFF; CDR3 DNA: TGTGCCAGCTCACCTCCCCTTGTGGAAGCTTTCTTT
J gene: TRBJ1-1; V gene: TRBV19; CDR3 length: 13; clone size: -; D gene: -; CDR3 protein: CATSGTVDTEAFF; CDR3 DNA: TGTGCCACCTCAGGCACGGTGGACACTGAAGCTTTCTTT
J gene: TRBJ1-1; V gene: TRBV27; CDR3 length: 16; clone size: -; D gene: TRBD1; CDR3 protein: CASSPWTGTLGAEAFF; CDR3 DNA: TGTGCCAGCAGTCCCTGGACAGGGACGCTGGGGGCTGAAGCTTTCTTT
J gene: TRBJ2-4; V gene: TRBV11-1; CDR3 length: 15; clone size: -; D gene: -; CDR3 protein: CASSPTGEYVNIQYF; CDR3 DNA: TGTGCCAGCAGCCCCACTGGGGAGTATGTGAACATTCAGTACTTC
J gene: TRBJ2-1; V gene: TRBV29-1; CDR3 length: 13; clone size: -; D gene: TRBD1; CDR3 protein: CSVDRGTYNEQFF; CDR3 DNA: TGCAGCGTTGACAGGGGGACCTACAATGAGCAGTTCTTC
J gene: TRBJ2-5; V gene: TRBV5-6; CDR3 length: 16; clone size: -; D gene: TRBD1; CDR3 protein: CASSLIRGQGFETQYF; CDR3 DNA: TGTGCCAGCAGCTTGATACGTGGACAGGGCTTCGAGACCCAGTACTTC
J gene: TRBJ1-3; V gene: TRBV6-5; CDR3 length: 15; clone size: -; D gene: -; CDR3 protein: CASSSGFYSGNTIYF; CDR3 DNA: TGTGCCAGCAGTTCCGGGTTCTACTCTGGAAACACCATATATTTT
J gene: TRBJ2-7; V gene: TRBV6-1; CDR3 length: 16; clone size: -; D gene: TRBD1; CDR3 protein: CASSEARTDRGKEQYF; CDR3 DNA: TGTGCCAGCAGTGAAGCCCGCACGGACAGGGGGAAAGAGCAGTACTTC
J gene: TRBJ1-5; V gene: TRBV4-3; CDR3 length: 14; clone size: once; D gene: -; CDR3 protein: CASSQEVREQPQHF; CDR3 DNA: TGCGCCAGCAGCCAAGAGGTCAGGGAACAGCCCCAGCATTTT
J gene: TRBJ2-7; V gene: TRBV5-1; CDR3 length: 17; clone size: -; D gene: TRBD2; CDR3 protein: CASSSTVSGRPRYEQYF; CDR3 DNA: TGCGCCAGCAGCTCCACCGTGAGCGGGAGACCCCGCTACGAGCAGTACTTC
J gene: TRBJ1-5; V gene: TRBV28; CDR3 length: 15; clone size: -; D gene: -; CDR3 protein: CASRRTGFGNQPQHF; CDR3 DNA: TGTGCCAGCAGAAGAACAGGGTTTGGCAATCAGCCCCAGCATTTT
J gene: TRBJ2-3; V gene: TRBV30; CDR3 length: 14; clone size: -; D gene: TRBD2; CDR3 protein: CAWSVPGRANTQYF; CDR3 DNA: TGTGCCTGGAGTGTACCCGGGAGGGCGAATACGCAGTATTTT
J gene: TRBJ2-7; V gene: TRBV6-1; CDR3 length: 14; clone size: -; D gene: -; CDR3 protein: CASSESRIAYEQYF; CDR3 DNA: TGTGCCAGCAGTGAAAGCAGGATTGCCTACGAGCAGTACTTC
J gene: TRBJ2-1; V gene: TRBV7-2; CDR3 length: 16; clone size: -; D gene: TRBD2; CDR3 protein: CASSLLELAGRDEQFF; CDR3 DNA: TGTGCCAGCAGCTTATTGGAATTAGCGGGACGGGATGAGCAGTTCTTC
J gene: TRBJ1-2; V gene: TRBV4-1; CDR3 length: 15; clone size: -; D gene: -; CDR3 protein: CASSQDPGGNYGYTF; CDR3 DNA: TGCGCCAGCAGCCAAGATCCGGGGGGGAACTATGGCTACACCTTC
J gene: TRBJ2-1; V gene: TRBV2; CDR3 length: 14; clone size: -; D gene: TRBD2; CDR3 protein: CAGQGLAGINEQFF; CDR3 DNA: TGTGCCGGACAAGGACTAGCGGGAATCAATGAGCAGTTCTTC
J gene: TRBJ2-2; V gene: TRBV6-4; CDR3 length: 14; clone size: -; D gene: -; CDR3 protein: CASSGWGDTGELFF; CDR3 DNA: TGTGCCAGCAGTGGTTGGGGGGACACCGGGGAGCTGTTTTTT
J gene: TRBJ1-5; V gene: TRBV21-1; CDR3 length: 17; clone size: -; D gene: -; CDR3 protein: CASSKDGRNYSNQPQHF; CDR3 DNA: TGTGCCAGCAGCAAAGACGGCAGGAATTATAGCAATCAGCCCCAGCATTTT
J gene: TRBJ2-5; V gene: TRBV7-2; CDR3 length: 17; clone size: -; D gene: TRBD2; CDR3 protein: CASIGTKREVVGETQYF; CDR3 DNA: TGTGCCAGCATTGGGACTAAGCGGGAGGTGGTCGGGGAGACCCAGTACTTC
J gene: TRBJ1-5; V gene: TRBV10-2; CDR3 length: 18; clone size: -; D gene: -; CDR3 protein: CASSDGAGAAIGAQPQHF; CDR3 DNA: TGCGCCAGCAGTGACGGGGCAGGGGCGGCTATAGGGGCTCAGCCCCAGCATTTT
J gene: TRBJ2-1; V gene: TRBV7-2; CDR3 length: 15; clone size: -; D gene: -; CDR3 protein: CASSLRGLRGDEQFF; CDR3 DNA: TGTGCCAGCAGCTTAAGGGGACTGCGAGGGGATGAGCAGTTCTTC
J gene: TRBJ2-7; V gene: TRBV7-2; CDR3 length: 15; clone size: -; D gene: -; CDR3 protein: CASSLVGGRPYEQYF; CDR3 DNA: TGTGCCAGCAGCTTAGTTGGAGGGCGGCCCTACGAGCAGTACTTC
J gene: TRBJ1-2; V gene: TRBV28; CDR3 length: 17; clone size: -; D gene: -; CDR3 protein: CASSFSGAQNDAYGYTF; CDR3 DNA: TGTGCCAGCAGTTTTTCAGGGGCGCAAAACGATGCCTATGGCTACACCTTC
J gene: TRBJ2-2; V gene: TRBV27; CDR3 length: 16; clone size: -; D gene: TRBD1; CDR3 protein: CASSPRTGVNTGELFF; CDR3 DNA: TGTGCCAGCAGTCCCAGGACAGGGGTTAACACCGGGGAGCTGTTTTTT
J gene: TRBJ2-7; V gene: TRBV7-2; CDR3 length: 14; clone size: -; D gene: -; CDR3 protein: CASSFSGSSYEQYF; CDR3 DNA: TGTGCCAGCAGCTTTAGCGGTAGCTCCTACGAGCAGTACTTC
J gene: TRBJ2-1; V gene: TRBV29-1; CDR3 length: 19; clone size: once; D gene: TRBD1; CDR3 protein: CSVEGKGARGGWGYNEQFF; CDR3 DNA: TGCAGCGTTGAAGGGAAGGGGGCACGAGGGGGCTGGGGCTACAATGAGCAGTTCTTC
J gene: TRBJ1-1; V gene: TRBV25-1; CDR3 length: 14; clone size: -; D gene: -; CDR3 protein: CASSPGYQGTEAFF; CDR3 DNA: TGTGCCAGCAGCCCAGGGTACCAAGGCACTGAAGCTTTCTTT